This TCR beta chain was sequenced in a study of shared T cell receptors in the human thymus. TCRdb's table, derived via immunoSEQ multiplex PCR, lists solely in-frame clones and lacks some. The sample shows hundreds of thousands of clones, around 87% of them seen only once. Trimming cost V 2 bases and J 3 bases; bases outside gene matches: 7. Germline CDR1 is SNHLY and CDR2 is FYNNEI. CDR3 length: 17 amino acids. This sample was also put to use in a study of human thymus T cells. From that paper: Immunologically healthy infants in Finland undergoing congenital heart defect surgery were the donors. Resections that were taken during corrective heart surgery supplied the thymus tissue. Apparent bias marked the V and J gene usage of thymic and blood repertoires.

The receptor was derived from a boy less than two years old with a congenital heart defect. Sequencing input: thymocytes. The chain carries TRBV2 and TRBJ2-6; 7 nucleotides align to TRBD2. CDR3 amino acids: CASSEREGGVGANVLTF. The CDR3 nucleotides are TGTGCCAGCAGTGAAAGGGAGGGAGGGGTTGGGGCCAACGTCCTGACTTTC.